Below are 32 T cell receptor beta chains sequenced from a single sample in a study of blood T cell repertoires in COVID-19 (dated by TCRdb to the early 2020s). The library relied on the immunoSEQ multiplex PCR assay. TCRdb obtained this table from immuneACCESS and retained in-frame rearrangements with V and J assigned. These tables miss some clones; where compared with another copy, unresolved V genes account for less than half of the shortfall, and the remainder is unexplained. This sample has about 59,000 clones in its table, and approximately 80% of those were observed once. The ten largest clones take up 6.5% to 7.5% of the sample. Sequencing was done on a sample of peripheral blood. These receptors were collected from a man in his 60s with acute or convalescent COVID-19.

J is TRBJ2-3 and V is TRBV18; TRBD2 matches at 8 bases. V shed 5 bases and J 0 bases; nucleotides not matched to a gene: 4. This CDR3 has 15 amino acids. Per germline, CDR1 KGHSH and CDR2 LQKENI. In nucleotides, the CDR3 is TGTGCCAGCTCATACCGGGGGGGGAGCACAGATACGCAGTATTTT. Protein: CASSYRGGSTDTQYF.

The rearrangement joins TRBV9 to TRBJ2-7, with D possibly TRBD2 on 7 matching bases. Germline V gene data show CDR1 as SGDLS and CDR2 as YYNGEE. V was shortened by 3 bases and J by 4 bases, with 20 bases between the two germline ends. CDR3 size: 16 residues. DNA for the CDR3: TGTGCCAGCAGCGGAGGGAGGGGGGCAGGCACTTACGAGCAGTACTTC. It is translated as CASSGGRGAGTYEQYF.

V is TRBV2 and J is TRBJ1-1; 8 bases align to TRBD1. This CDR3 is built from 13 residues. Germline CDR1 is SNHLY and CDR2 is FYNNEI. Unmatched junction bases numbered 6, after V lost 10 bases and J lost 2 bases. CDR3 region: CATTGGGNTEAFF. The DNA for the CDR3 is TGTGCCACCACAGGGGGAGGAAACACTGAAGCTTTCTTT.

The V and J genes are TRBV5-1 and TRBJ1-1; D perhaps matches TRBD1 (6 bases). CDR3 length equals 15 residues. The V gene lost 1 base and the J gene lost 4 bases, with 14 bases spanning the gap. Germline V gives CDR1 SGHRS, CDR2 YFSETQ. The CDR3 region is CASSLLGGPGTEAFF. The CDR3 bases are TGCGCCAGCAGCTTGTTGGGGGGGCCTGGCACTGAAGCTTTCTTT.

This clone was counted a single time. The chain joins TRBV5-4 to TRBJ1-6; 7 positions match TRBD1. The CDR3 has 15 amino acids. J was trimmed by 8 bases and V by 1 base; bases with no gene match: 6. Germline V gene lookup returns CDR1 SGHNT and CDR2 YYREEE (reference sequence). The chain's CDR3 is CASSLNRGFDSPLHF. CDR3 DNA sequence: TGTGCCAGCAGCTTGAACAGGGGATTTGATTCACCCCTCCACTTT. Supplemented by reference TRBV5-4 and TRBJ1-6, the full variable domain reads ETGVTQSPTHLIKTRGQQVTLRCSSQSGHNTVSWYQQALGQGPQFIFQYYREEENGRGNFPPRFSGLQFPNYSSELNVNALELDDSALYLCASSLNRGFDSPLHFGNGTRLTVT.

The chain is built from TRBV5-6 and TRBJ2-3, with D tentatively TRBD2 (6 bases). Trimming removed 3 bases at V and 2 bases at J, with 16 bases between. The CDR3 is made up of 16 amino acids. Germline assignment: CDR1 SGHDT and CDR2 YYEEEE. The CDR3 spells CASSSGRGDPTDTQYF. In DNA form, the CDR3 reads TGTGCCAGCAGCTCCGGCCGCGGGGACCCCACAGATACGCAGTATTTT.

This chain links TRBV28 with TRBJ2-7, with D maybe TRBD1 (8 bases). The CDR3 covers 19 residues. The germline gives CDR1 MDHEN, CDR2 SYDVKM. The V and J ends lost 1 base and 2 bases respectively, with 24 bases between them. Here the CDR3 reads CASSLLVKPIQGGTYEQYF. CDR3 DNA sequence: TGTGCCAGCAGTTTATTGGTCAAGCCCATACAGGGGGGGACCTACGAGCAGTACTTC. The entire variable domain, with the rest obtained from reference TRBV28 and TRBJ2-7, is as follows: DVKVTQSSRYLVKRTGEKVFLECVQDMDHENMFWYRQDPGLGLRLIYFSYDVKMKEKGDIPEGYSVSREKKERFSLILESASTNQTSMYLCASSLLVKPIQGGTYEQYFGPGTRLTVT.

The chain uses TRBV7-2 and TRBJ1-2; possibly TRBD1 for D (5 bases). V shed 4 bases and J shed 7 bases, with 16 bases lying between them. This CDR3 contains 14 residues. Germline V gene sequence: CDR1 SGHTA, CDR2 FQGNSA. CDR3 coding DNA: TGTGCCAGCAGCTCGGGGGATAAGTCCGTTGGCTACACCTTC. Translating gives CASSSGDKSVGYTF.

The V and J genes are TRBV27 and TRBJ1-6; tentatively, D is TRBD1 (5 bases). The CDR3 consists of 13 residues. Between the trimmed V and J ends, which lost 7 bases and 7 bases, there was a span of 11 bases. CDR1 and CDR2 from the germline V gene are MNHEY and SMNVEV (reference sequence). CDR3 protein: CASKTRTNSPLHF. CDR3 nucleotides: TGTGCCAGCAAAACCAGGACAAATTCACCCCTCCACTTT.

This clone was seen once. The chain combines TRBV12-2 with TRBJ1-3. TRBV12-2 is labeled a pseudogene. This CDR3 has 17 residues. In DNA, the CDR3 is TGTGCAAGTCGCTACCATCGGAGGGGACGCTCTGGAAACACCATATATTTT. This sequence encodes CASRYHRRGRSGNTIYF.

CDR3 nucleotides: TGTGCCAGCACCCGCGTATCCGGGGAGCTGTTTTTT. This translates into CASTRVSGELFF. V gene TRBV12-3 or TRBV12-4 combines with J gene TRBJ2-2; unclear D gene. This CDR3 is 12 amino acids long. The V gene lost 7 bases and the J gene lost 6 bases, with 9 bases spanning the gap.

The gene calls are TRBV7-9 and TRBJ2-2; 7 positions agree with TRBD2. From germline, CDR1 is SEHNR and CDR2 FQNEAQ (reference sequence). The CDR3 is 14 residues long. V lost 5 bases, J lost 7 bases, and 7 bases stayed unmatched. CDR3 DNA: TGTGCCAGCAGCCCCGAACGGGAGGTCGGGGAGCTGTTTTTT. This translates into CASSPEREVGELFF.

The chain uses TRBV12-5 and TRBJ1-1, with D possibly matching TRBD1 (6 bases). The CDR3 is 15 amino acids. The V gene lost 0 bases and the J gene lost 3 bases, with 11 bases spanning the gap. From germline, CDR1 is LGHNT and CDR2 FRNRAP. CDR3 coding DNA: TGTGCTAGTGGTTTGGTATTATCAGGGGACACTGAAGCTTTCTTT. Its translation: CASGLVLSGDTEAFF. Drawing the rest from reference TRBV12-5 and TRBJ1-1, the complete variable domain is DARVTQTPRHKVTEMGQEVTMRCQPILGHNTVFWYRQTMMQGLELLAYFRNRAPLDDSGMPKDRFSAEMPDATLATLKIQPSEPRDSAVYFCASGLVLSGDTEAFFGQGTRLTVV.

In nucleotides, the CDR3 is TGCGCCAGCAGCCAAGATGGGGCAGGGCGAGGCTACACCTTC. It encodes CASSQDGAGRGYTF. The chain carries TRBV4-1 and TRBJ1-2; possible D gene TRBD1, 5 bases. This CDR3 is built from 14 residues. In germline, CDR1 is MGHRA, CDR2 YSYEKL. V lost 0 bases to trimming and J lost 8 bases, with 13 bases between them.

There are a few counts of this clone. The chain joins TRBV11-1 to TRBJ2-1; TRBD1 aligns across 9 bases. The CDR3 has 15 amino acids. V gave up 4 bases and J gave up 8 bases; unmatched junction bases: 9. Germline assignment: CDR1 SGHAT and CDR2 FQDESV (reference sequence). The CDR3 is CASSSQGTGSYEQFF. CDR3 DNA: TGTGCCAGCAGCTCCCAAGGGACAGGGTCTTATGAGCAGTTCTTC.

The chain recombines TRBV7-9 with TRBJ2-2, with D possibly TRBD2 on 6 matching bases. Germline V gene sequence: CDR1 SEHNR, CDR2 FQNEAQ (reference sequence). The CDR3 extends over 13 amino acids. The ends were cut back, 10 bases at V and 11 bases at J, with 20 bases in the middle. CDR3: CAIIEWGEGELFF. CDR3 DNA: TGTGCCATCATTGAATGGGGGGAAGGCGAGCTGTTTTTT.

The chain recombines TRBV30 with TRBJ1-3; 7 bases are a match to TRBD1. This CDR3 is 13 amino acids long. Trimming took 5 bases from V and 3 from J; bases not matched to a gene: 4. Germline CDR1 is GTSNPN and CDR2 is SVGIG (reference sequence). The CDR3 DNA sequence: TGTGCCTGGGGACAGGCTTTTGGAAACACCATATATTTT. Amino acids: CAWGQAFGNTIYF.

The sample holds one count of this clone. This chain uses TRBV7-9 with TRBJ1-4, with TRBD1 as a possible D gene (5 bases). The CDR3 covers 16 residues. V dropped 5 bases and J dropped 0 bases, with 13 bases sitting between them. Germline V lookup: CDR1 SEHNR, CDR2 FQNEAQ (reference sequence). The CDR3 DNA is TGTGCCAGCAGCCCTGGGTCGGGGGCAACTAATGAAAAACTGTTTTTT. It translates to CASSPGSGATNEKLFF.

This clone was observed a single time. This chain joins TRBV2 and TRBJ1-3, with 8 bases aligning to TRBD1. The V segment lost 4 bases and the J segment 0 bases; nucleotides outside the gene matches: 5. Germline CDR1 and CDR2: SNHLY and FYNNEI. The CDR3 spans 16 residues. The CDR3 DNA follows: TGTGCCAGCAGTGGGCAGGGGGCCCGCTCTGGAAACACCATATATTTT. Residues: CASSGQGARSGNTIYF.

This chain uses TRBV27 with TRBJ1-2, with D tentatively TRBD1 (6 bases). CDR3 length: 12 amino acids. Germline CDR1 reads MNHEY; CDR2 reads SMNVEV (reference sequence). V was trimmed by 7 bases and J by 8 bases, leaving 14 bases between them. The CDR3 bases are TGTGCCAGCAAAACAGGGACCGGCGGCTACACCTTC. It specifies CASKTGTGGYTF.

The chain links TRBV29-1 to TRBJ2-1; 7 bases match TRBD2. J lost 9 bases, V lost 7 bases, and 6 bases had no gene match. Germline loops: CDR1 SQVTM, CDR2 ANQGSEA. CDR3 length: 11 residues. In DNA form, the CDR3 reads TGCAGCGCCCTCGGACTAGTTGAGCAGTTCTTC. Its protein product is CSALGLVEQFF.

This chain links TRBV30 with TRBJ1-1, with 7 nucleotides matching TRBD1. Germline lookup yields CDR1 GTSNPN and CDR2 SVGIG (reference sequence). The ends lost 5 bases at V and 6 bases at J; junction bases unmatched: 12. The CDR3 loop spans 14 amino acids. CDR3: CAWLRQGKEAEAFF. The CDR3 bases are TGTGCCTGGCTAAGACAGGGAAAGGAGGCTGAAGCTTTCTTT.

DNA of the CDR3: TGTGCCAGCTCACCTACAGACCTTCGGAATTCACCCCTCCACTTT. It codes for CASSPTDLRNSPLHF. The chain combines TRBV18 with TRBJ1-6, with D unclear. Per germline, CDR1 KGHSH and CDR2 LQKENI. Trimming took off 3 bases at V and 7 bases at J, with 13 bases between the two ends. The CDR3 loop spans 15 amino acids. Using reference TRBV18 and TRBJ1-6 for the parts outside the CDR3, the full variable domain is NAGVMQNPRHLVRRRGQEARLRCSPMKGHSHVYWYRQLPEEGLKFMVYLQKENIIDESGMPKERFSAEFPKEGPSILRIQQVVRGDSAAYFCASSPTDLRNSPLHFGNGTRLTVT.

This clone has only a few counts. This chain joins TRBV6-2 or TRBV6-3 and TRBJ2-1; 9 nucleotides match TRBD2. Germline assignment: CDR1 MNHEY and CDR2 SVGEGT. The CDR3 runs 17 residues. V shed 0 bases, J shed 2 bases, and the junction held 5 bases outside the gene matches. The CDR3 bases are TGTGCCAGCAGTTACTCTAGGCTAGCGGGGACCTACAATGAGCAGTTCTTC. Protein: CASSYSRLAGTYNEQFF.

This clone appeared once. The chain recombines TRBV10-2 with TRBJ1-1; no firm D call. Trimming cost V 6 bases and J 7 bases, with 18 bases left between them. Germline CDR1 and CDR2: WSHSY and SAAADI. The CDR3 spans 14 residues. CDR3 loop: CASRGSDSRREAFF. The CDR3 bases are TGCGCCAGCAGAGGCTCCGACTCGAGGCGTGAAGCTTTCTTT.

The chain has TRBV19 and TRBJ1-1; a weak D match, TRBD1 (5 bases). CDR1 LNHDA and CDR2 SQIVND come from the germline V gene (reference sequence). V dropped 4 bases and J dropped 8 bases, with 11 bases sitting between them. This CDR3 contains 12 residues. For the CDR3, the DNA is TGTGCCAGTAGTACGTTGGGGGGAGAAGCTTTCTTT. It encodes CASSTLGGEAFF.

This chain uses TRBV15 with TRBJ2-5; TRBD2 aligns across 12 bases. Germline CDR1 and CDR2: LNHNV and YYDKDF (reference sequence). The CDR3 is 16 amino acids. V was clipped by 1 base and J by 5 bases; unmatched bases: 5. The chain's CDR3 is CATSRGTSGGPETQYF. The CDR3 DNA is TGTGCCACCAGCAGAGGTACTAGCGGGGGGCCGGAGACCCAGTACTTC.

The chain employs TRBV7-9 and TRBJ2-1; TRBD2 is a possible D gene (6 bases). Germline-derived CDR1 and CDR2 are SEHNR and FQNEAQ (reference sequence). Trimming left V 5 bases short and J 10 bases short, with 15 bases between. This CDR3 comprises 13 residues. The DNA of the CDR3 is TGTGCCAGCAGCACCCGGAGGGACGGGGAGCAGTTCTTC. Translated, it gives CASSTRRDGEQFF.

The J gene is TRBJ2-2, the V gene TRBV7-9, with D hard to call. CDR1 and CDR2 (germline): SEHNR, FQNEAQ (reference sequence). CDR3 length equals 12 residues. The V end lost 2 bases, the J end lost 6 bases, and 4 bases lay between the germline ends. The CDR3, as DNA: TGTGCCAGCAGCTTACCTGCCGGGGAGCTGTTTTTT. This translates into CASSLPAGELFF.

The chain is built from TRBV6-5 and TRBJ1-1; a possible D gene is TRBD1 (5 bases). CDR1 is MNHEY, CDR2 SVGAGI, per germline. There are 15 residues in the CDR3. Trimming cost V 7 bases and J 0 bases, with 15 bases left between them. The CDR3 loop is CASILRADLNTEAFF. CDR3 DNA: TGTGCCAGCATACTCAGGGCGGATTTGAACACTGAAGCTTTCTTT.

V gene TRBV29-1 combines with J gene TRBJ2-2, with D tentatively TRBD1 (6 bases). Trimming took off 7 bases at V and 3 bases at J, with 15 bases between the two ends. This CDR3 is 14 amino acids long. The germline V gene encodes CDR1 SQVTM and CDR2 ANQGSEA. Here the CDR3 reads CSATRTADTGELFF. CDR3 sequence (DNA): TGCAGCGCCACGAGGACAGCCGACACCGGGGAGCTGTTTTTT.

V gene TRBV18 combines with J gene TRBJ1-6, with TRBD1 matching over 7 bases. Germline CDR1 and CDR2: KGHSH and LQKENI. The CDR3 is made up of 16 amino acids. Trimming took 0 bases from V and 7 from J; bases not matched to a gene: 6. The DNA of the CDR3 is TGTGCCAGCTCACCACCCGAAGGGGGCTCAAATTCACCCCTCCACTTT. Residues: CASSPPEGGSNSPLHF.